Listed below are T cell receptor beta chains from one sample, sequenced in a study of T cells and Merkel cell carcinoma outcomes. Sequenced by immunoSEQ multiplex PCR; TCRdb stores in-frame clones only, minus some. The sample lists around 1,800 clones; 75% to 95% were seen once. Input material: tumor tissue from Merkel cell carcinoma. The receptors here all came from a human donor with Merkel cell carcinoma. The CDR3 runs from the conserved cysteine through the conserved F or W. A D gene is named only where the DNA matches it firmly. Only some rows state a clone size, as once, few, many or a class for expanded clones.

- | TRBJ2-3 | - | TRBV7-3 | CASSQDRRDTQYF | TGTGCCAGCAGCCAGGACAGAAGAGATACGCAGTATTTT
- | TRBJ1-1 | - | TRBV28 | CASSFWRGTEAFF | TGTGCCAGCAGTTTTTGGAGGGGCACTGAAGCTTTTTTT
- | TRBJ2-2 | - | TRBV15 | CATSSLLGSGELFF | TGTGCCACCAGCAGCCTTTTGGGGAGCGGGGAGCTGTTTTTT
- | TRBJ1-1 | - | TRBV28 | CASSLDLRAFF | TGTGCCAGCAGTTTAGACTTGCGGGCTTTCTTT
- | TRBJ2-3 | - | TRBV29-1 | CSVDRGGGTDTQYF | TGCAGCGTGGATAGGGGGGGCGGCACAGATACGCAGTATTTT
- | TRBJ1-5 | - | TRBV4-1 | CASSPRGGQPQHF | TGCGCCAGCAGCCCTCGGGGTGGACAGCCCCAGCATTTT
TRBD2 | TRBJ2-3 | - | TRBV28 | CASHLAGRTDTQYF | TGTGCCAGCCATCTAGCGGGGAGGACAGATACGCAGTATTTT
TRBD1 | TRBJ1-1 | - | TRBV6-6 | CASMGQKNTEAFF | TGTGCCAGCATGGGACAGAAAAACACTGAAGCTTTCTTT
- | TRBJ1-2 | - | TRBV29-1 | CSVGSGRGGYGYTF | TGCAGCGTTGGGAGTGGCAGGGGAGGCTATGGCTACACCTTC
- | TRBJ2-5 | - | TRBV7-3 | CASSSQYF | TGTGCCAGCAGCTCCCAGTACTTC
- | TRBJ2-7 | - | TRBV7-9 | CASSYGPNYEQYF | TGTGCCAGCAGCTACGGGCCGAACTACGAGCAGTACTTC
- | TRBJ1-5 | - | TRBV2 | CASSEAYQPQHF | TGTGCCAGCAGTGAAGCGTACCAGCCCCAGCATTTT
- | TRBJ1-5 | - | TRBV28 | CASTQQGFNQPQHF | TGTGCCAGCACTCAGCAGGGCTTTAATCAGCCCCAGCATTTT
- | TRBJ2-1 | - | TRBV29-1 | CSPKSSPGEIRDEQFF | TGCAGCCCCAAGTCATCCCCAGGGGAAATTAGGGATGAGCAGTTCTTC
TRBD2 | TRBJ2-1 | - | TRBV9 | CASSPGGGSYNEQFF | TGTGCCAGCAGCCCTGGGGGGGGCTCCTACAATGAGCAGTTCTTC
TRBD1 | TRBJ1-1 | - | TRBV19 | CASSAQDRGLSNTEAFF | TGTGCCAGTAGTGCCCAGGACAGGGGGCTGAGTAACACTGAAGCTTTCTTT
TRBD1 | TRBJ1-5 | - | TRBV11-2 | CASSSDRGNQPQHF | TGTGCCAGCAGCTCCGACAGGGGTAATCAGCCCCAGCATTTT
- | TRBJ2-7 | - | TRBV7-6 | CASSPTGLSYEQYF | TGTGCCAGCAGCCCCACGGGCCTGTCCTACGAGCAGTACTTC
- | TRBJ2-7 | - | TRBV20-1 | CSGWEGLEQYF | TGCAGTGGATGGGAAGGGCTAGAGCAGTACTTC
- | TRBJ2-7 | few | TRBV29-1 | CSVDRGYEQYF | TGCAGCGTTGATCGAGGGTACGAGCAGTACTTC
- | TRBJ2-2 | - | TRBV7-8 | CASPNPATFLVTGELFF | TGTGCCAGCCCAAACCCAGCAACGTTCCTCGTCACCGGGGAGCTGTTTTTT
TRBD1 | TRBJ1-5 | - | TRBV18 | CASSGAGTGNQPQHF | TGTGCCAGCTCAGGAGCCGGGACAGGGAATCAGCCCCAGCATTTT
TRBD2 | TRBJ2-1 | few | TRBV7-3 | CASSLTLLGGSSYNEQFF | TGTGCCAGCAGCTTAACCCTCTTGGGGGGGAGCTCCTACAATGAGCAGTTCTTC
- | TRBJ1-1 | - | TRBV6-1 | CATRWGGPNTEAFF | TGTGCCACCAGATGGGGGGGGCCGAACACTGAAGCTTTCTTT
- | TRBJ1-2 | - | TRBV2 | CASSDRDYGYTF | TGTGCCAGCAGTGACAGGGACTATGGCTACACCTTC
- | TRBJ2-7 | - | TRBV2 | CASSAGSLSYEQYF | TGTGCCAGCAGTGCCGGCAGCCTCTCCTACGAGCAGTACTTC
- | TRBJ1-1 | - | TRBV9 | CTSSVGWQGTEAFF | TGTACCAGCAGCGTAGGGTGGCAGGGAACTGAAGCTTTCTTT
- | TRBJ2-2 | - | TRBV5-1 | CASSPPRVGELFF | TGCGCCAGCAGCCCGCCCCGGGTAGGGGAGCTGTTTTTT
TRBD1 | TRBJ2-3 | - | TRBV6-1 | CASNRQGGGTDTQYF | TGTGCCAGCAATCGACAGGGTGGAGGCACAGATACGCAGTATTTT
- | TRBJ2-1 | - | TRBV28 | CASQSYNEQFF | TGTGCCAGCCAATCGTACAATGAGCAGTTCTTC
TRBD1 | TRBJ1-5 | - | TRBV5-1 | CASSLSTGGNQPQHF | TGCGCCAGCAGCTTATCTACAGGGGGCAATCAGCCCCAGCATTTT
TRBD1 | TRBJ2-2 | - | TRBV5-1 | CASSSGQGIGELFF | TGCGCCAGCAGCTCGGGACAGGGGATCGGGGAGCTGTTTTTT
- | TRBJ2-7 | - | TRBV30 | CAWSADRYEQYF | TGTGCCTGGAGCGCAGACCGCTACGAGCAGTACTTC
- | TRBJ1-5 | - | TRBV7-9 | CASSLTGNQPQHF | TGTGCCAGCAGCTTAACAGGAAACCAGCCCCAGCATTTT
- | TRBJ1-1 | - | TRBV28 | CASSLGRDTEAFF | TGTGCCAGCAGTTTAGGTCGGGACACTGAAGCTTTCTTT
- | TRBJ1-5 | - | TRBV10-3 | CAIKDSGNQPQHF | TGTGCCATCAAAGACTCTGGCAATCAGCCCCAGCATTTT
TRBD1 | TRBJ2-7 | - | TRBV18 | CASSPFGQATYEQYF | TGTGCCAGCTCACCGTTTGGACAGGCAACCTACGAGCAGTACTTC
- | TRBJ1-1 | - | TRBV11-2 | CASSLVGLSASGTEAFF | TGTGCCAGCAGCTTAGTGGGTCTTAGCGCAAGCGGCACTGAAGCTTTCTTT
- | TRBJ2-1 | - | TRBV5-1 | CASSLSRGGSYNEQFF | TGCGCCAGCAGCTTGTCTAGGGGCGGTTCCTACAATGAGCAGTTCTTC
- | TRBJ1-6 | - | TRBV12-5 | CASGLQGEHSPLHF | TGTGCTAGTGGTTTGCAGGGAGAGCATTCACCCCTCCACTTT
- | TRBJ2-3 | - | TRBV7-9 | CASTGTDTQYF | TGTGCCAGCACCGGCACAGATACGCAGTATTTT
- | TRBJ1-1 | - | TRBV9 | CASSVDGSMNTEAFF | TGTGCCAGCAGCGTGGACGGATCCATGAACACTGAAGCTTTTTTT
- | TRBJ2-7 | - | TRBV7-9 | CASSLEAWTALSYEQYF | TGTGCCAGCAGCTTAGAAGCTTGGACAGCTCTCTCCTACGAGCAGTACTTC
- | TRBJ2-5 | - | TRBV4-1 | CASSRNGETQYF | TGCGCCAGCAGCCGTAACGGGGAGACCCAGTACTTC
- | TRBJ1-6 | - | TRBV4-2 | CASSQDRRDNSPLHF | TGTGCCAGCAGCCAAGATCGGAGGGATAATTCACCCCTCCACTTT
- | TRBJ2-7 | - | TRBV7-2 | CASGSAVKAYEQYF | TGTGCCAGCGGCTCGGCGGTTAAGGCCTACGAGCAGTACTTC
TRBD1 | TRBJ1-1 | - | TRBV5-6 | CASSRDSLTYTETFF | TGTGCCAGCAGCCGGGACAGCCTAACCTACACTGAAACTTTCTTT
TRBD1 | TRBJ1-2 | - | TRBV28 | CASSRGQGRNYGYTF | TGTGCCAGCAGCCGGGGACAGGGGAGGAACTATGGCTACACCTTC
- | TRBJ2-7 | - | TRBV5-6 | CASSLGQLTYEQYF | TGTGCCAGCAGCTTGGGACAGCTTACCTACGAGCAGTACTTC